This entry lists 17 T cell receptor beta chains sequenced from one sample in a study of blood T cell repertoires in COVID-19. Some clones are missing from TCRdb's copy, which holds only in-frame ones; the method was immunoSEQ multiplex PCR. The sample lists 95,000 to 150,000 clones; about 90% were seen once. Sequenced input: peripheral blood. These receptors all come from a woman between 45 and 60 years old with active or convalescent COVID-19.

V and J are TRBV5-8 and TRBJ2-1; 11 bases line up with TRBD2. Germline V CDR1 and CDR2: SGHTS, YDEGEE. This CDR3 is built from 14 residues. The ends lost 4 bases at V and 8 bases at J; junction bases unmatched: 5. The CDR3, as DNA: TGTGCCAGCAGCCTAGCGGGAGGCGGGGATGAGCAGTTCTTC. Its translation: CASSLAGGGDEQFF.

In DNA, the CDR3 is TGTGCCAGCAGTACTACTATCGGAATCAGGGGGGCGACGGGGGAGCAGTACTTC. The encoded protein is CASSTTIGIRGATGEQYF. This chain links TRBV28 with TRBJ2-7; TRBD1 might be the D (7 bases). V shed 5 bases and J shed 7 bases, with 30 bases lying between them. CDR1 and CDR2 (germline): MDHEN, SYDVKM. The CDR3 totals 18 residues. The full variable domain, rest sourced from reference TRBV28 and TRBJ2-7, is DVKVTQSSRYLVKRTGEKVFLECVQDMDHENMFWYRQDPGLGLRLIYFSYDVKMKEKGDIPEGYSVSREKKERFSLILESASTNQTSMYLCASSTTIGIRGATGEQYFGPGTRLTVT.

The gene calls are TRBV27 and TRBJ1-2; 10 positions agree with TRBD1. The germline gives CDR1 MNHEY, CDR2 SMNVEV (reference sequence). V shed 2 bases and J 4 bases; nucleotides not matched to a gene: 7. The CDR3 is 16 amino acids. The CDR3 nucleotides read TGTGCCAGCAGTTTAGTTCCGGGACAGGGGATCTATGGCTACACCTTC. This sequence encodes CASSLVPGQGIYGYTF.

CDR3 region: CASSLDGEGGKDGYTF. In nucleotides, the CDR3 is TGTGCCAGCAGTTTGGATGGTGAGGGAGGGAAGGATGGCTACACCTTC. The rearrangement links TRBV28 to TRBJ1-2; D call uncertain. The CDR3 contains 16 residues. Germline assignment: CDR1 MDHEN and CDR2 SYDVKM. V was shortened by 3 bases and J by 6 bases, with 20 bases between the two germline ends.

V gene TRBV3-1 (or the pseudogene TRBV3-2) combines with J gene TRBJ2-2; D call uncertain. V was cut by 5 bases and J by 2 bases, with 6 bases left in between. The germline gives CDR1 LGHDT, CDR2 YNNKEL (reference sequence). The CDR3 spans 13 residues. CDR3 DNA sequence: TGTGCCAGCAGCACCTATAACACCGGGGAGCTGTTTTTT. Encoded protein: CASSTYNTGELFF.

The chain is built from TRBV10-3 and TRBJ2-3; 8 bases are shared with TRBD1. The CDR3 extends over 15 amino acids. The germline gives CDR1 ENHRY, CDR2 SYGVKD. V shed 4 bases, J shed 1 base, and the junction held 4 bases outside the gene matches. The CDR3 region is CAISAQGAGTDTQYF. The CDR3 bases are TGTGCCATCAGTGCTCAGGGGGCCGGCACAGATACGCAGTATTTT.

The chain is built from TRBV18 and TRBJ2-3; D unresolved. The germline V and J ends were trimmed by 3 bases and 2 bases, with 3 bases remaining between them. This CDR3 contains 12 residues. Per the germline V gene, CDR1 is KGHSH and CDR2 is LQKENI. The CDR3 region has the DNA TGTGCCAGCTCACCGGCCACAGATACGCAGTATTTT. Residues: CASSPATDTQYF.

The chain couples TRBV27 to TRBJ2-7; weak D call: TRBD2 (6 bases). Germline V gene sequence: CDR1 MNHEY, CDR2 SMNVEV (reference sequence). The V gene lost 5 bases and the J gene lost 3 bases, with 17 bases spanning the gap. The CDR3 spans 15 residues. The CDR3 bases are TGTGCCAGCAGTCCACCGGGACTCCCATTCTACGAGCAGTACTTC. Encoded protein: CASSPPGLPFYEQYF.

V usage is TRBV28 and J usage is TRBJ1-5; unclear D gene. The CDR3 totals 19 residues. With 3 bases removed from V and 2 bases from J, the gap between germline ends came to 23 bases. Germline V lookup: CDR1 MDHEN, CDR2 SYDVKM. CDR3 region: CASSFLIQNLRVGNQPQHF. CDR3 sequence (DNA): TGTGCCAGCAGTTTTCTCATCCAGAATCTTCGTGTGGGCAATCAGCCCCAGCATTTT.

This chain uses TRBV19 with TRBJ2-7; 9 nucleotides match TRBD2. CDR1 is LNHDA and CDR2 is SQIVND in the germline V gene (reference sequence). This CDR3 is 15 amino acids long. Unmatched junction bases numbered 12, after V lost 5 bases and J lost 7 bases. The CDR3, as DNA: TGTGCCAGTAGTTCTAGCGGGATTCCGTCGGTGGAGCAGTACTTC. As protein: CASSSSGIPSVEQYF.

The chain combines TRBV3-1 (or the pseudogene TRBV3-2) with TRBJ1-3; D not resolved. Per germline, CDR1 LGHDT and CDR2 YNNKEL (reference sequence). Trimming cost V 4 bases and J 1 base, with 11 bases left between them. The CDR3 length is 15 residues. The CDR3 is CASSLSVLSGNTIYF. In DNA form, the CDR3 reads TGTGCCAGCAGCCTCTCGGTTTTGTCTGGAAACACCATATATTTT.

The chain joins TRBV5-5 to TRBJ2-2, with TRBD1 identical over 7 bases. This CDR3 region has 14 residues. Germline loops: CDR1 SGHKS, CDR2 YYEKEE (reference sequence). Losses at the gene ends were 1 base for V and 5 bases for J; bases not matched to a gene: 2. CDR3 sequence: CASSLTGETGELFF. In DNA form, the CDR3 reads TGTGCCAGCAGCTTGACAGGGGAAACCGGGGAGCTGTTTTTT. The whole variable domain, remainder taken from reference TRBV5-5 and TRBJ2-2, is DAGVTQSPTHLIKTRGQQVTLRCSPISGHKSVSWYQQVLGQGPQFIFQYYEKEERGRGNFPDRFSARQFPNYSSELNVNALLLGDSALYLCASSLTGETGELFFGEGSRLTVL.

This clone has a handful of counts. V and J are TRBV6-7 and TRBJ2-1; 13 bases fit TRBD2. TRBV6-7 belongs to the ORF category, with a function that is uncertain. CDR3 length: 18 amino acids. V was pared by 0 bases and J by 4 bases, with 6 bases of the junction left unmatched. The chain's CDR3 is CASSYSTTSGREYNEQFF. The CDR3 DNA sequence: TGTGCCAGCAGTTACTCGACCACTAGCGGGAGGGAATACAATGAGCAGTTCTTC.

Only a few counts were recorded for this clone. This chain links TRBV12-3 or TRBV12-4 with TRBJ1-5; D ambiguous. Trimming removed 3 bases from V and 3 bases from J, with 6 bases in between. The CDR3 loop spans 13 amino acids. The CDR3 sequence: CASSLANNQPQHF. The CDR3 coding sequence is TGTGCCAGCAGTTTGGCCAACAATCAGCCCCAGCATTTT.

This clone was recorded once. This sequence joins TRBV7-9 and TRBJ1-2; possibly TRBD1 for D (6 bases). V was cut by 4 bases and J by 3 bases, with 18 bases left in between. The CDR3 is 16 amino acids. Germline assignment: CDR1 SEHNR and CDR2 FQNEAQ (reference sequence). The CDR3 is CASSSVIGGRDYGYTF. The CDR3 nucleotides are TGTGCCAGCAGCTCCGTTATCGGGGGGCGCGACTATGGCTACACCTTC.

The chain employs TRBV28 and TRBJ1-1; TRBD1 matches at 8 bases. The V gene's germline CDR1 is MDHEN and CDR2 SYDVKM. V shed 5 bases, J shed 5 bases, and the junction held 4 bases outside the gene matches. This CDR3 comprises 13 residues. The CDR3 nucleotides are TGTGCCAGCAGTCCAGGGGGCCGGACTGAAGCTTTCTTT. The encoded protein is CASSPGGRTEAFF.

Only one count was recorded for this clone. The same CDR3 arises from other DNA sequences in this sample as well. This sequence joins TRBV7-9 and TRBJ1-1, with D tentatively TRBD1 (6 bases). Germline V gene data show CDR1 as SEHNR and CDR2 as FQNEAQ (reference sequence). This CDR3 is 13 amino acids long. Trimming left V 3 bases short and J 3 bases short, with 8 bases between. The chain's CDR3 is CASSFPGDTEAFF. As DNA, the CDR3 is TGTGCCAGCAGCTTTCCAGGGGACACTGAAGCTTTCTTT.